These 2 T cell receptor beta chains were sequenced from one sample in a study of T-cell memory formation after mild COVID-19. Each CDR3 protein is one row after TCRdb ran MiXCR on the 5' RACE reads. The repertoire holds around 250,000 distinct CDR3 sequences, with 15% to 20% as singletons. Sequenced: PBMCs or a T cell subset sorted from them (not recorded which). The receptors derive from a man younger than 30 who had mild COVID-19 (a few samples of this study predate the infection). Cell type and time point are not known.

The chain uses TRBV3-1 and TRBJ1-2; 8 nucleotides align to TRBD1. J gave up 12 bases and V 7 bases, and 7 bases lay outside the gene matches. Looked up from germline, CDR1 is LGHDT and CDR2 is YNNKEL (reference sequence). This CDR3 comprises 11 residues. In DNA, the CDR3 is TGTGCCAGCACGAACGGACAGGGAAACACCTTC. It codes for CASTNGQGNTF.

V and J are TRBV9 and TRBJ1-4; a possible D gene is TRBD1 (5 bases). The CDR3 spans 16 residues. V was cut by 3 bases and J by 0 bases, with 12 bases left in between. The V gene's germline CDR1 is SGDLS and CDR2 YYNGEE. The CDR3 region is CASSATLGATNEKLFF. The CDR3 nucleotides are TGTGCCAGCAGCGCTACCCTGGGGGCAACTAATGAAAAACTGTTTTTT.